These 15 T cell receptor beta chains originate from one sample sequenced in a study of blood T cell repertoires in COVID-19. TCRdb keeps only in-frame clones here, not all; method: immunoSEQ multiplex PCR. Found here are some 89,000 clones, over 70% of them singletons; the top ten hold less than 4.5%. Sequenced material: peripheral blood. The receptors stem from a man aged 55-75 years with acute or convalescent COVID-19.

The rearrangement links TRBV29-1 to TRBJ2-2; D remains ambiguous. The germline V and J ends were trimmed by 6 bases and 1 base, with 9 bases remaining between them. Germline V lookup: CDR1 SQVTM, CDR2 ANQGSEA. CDR3 size: 13 residues. CDR3 DNA sequence: TGCAGCGTGGCCTCGCTGAACACCGGGGAGCTGTTTTTT. Its translation is CSVASLNTGELFF.

This clone has more than one count but fewer than ten. This chain uses TRBV27 with TRBJ1-1; D gene ambiguous. The CDR3 covers 14 residues. Germline CDR1 is MNHEY and CDR2 is SMNVEV (reference sequence). Trimming took off 3 bases at V and 4 bases at J, with 12 bases between the two ends. CDR3 region: CASSFWAEGTEAFF. The CDR3 bases are TGTGCCAGCAGTTTTTGGGCTGAGGGCACTGAAGCTTTCTTT.

V is TRBV9 and J is TRBJ1-6; possible D gene TRBD1, 6 bases. CDR1 SGDLS and CDR2 YYNGEE come from the germline V gene. V was cut by 3 bases and J by 7 bases, with 11 bases left in between. The CDR3 loop spans 14 amino acids. The CDR3 spells CASSEVQGNSPLHF. CDR3 bases: TGTGCCAGCAGCGAGGTCCAGGGGAATTCACCCCTCCACTTT.

This chain joins TRBV18 and TRBJ2-3; tentatively, D is TRBD2 (6 bases). This CDR3 is 14 amino acids long. Trimming stripped 6 bases from V and 0 bases from J, with 10 bases between. CDR1 and CDR2 from the germline V gene are KGHSH and LQKENI. The CDR3 spells CASSPSGSTDTQYF. CDR3 DNA: TGTGCCAGCTCCCCGAGCGGGAGCACAGATACGCAGTATTTT. Full variable domain (outside the CDR3, taken from reference TRBV18 and TRBJ2-3): NAGVMQNPRHLVRRRGQEARLRCSPMKGHSHVYWYRQLPEEGLKFMVYLQKENIIDESGMPKERFSAEFPKEGPSILRIQQVVRGDSAAYFCASSPSGSTDTQYFGPGTRLTVL.

This clone was detected only a few times. The chain employs TRBV5-1 and TRBJ2-7, with 8 bases that match TRBD1. CDR3 length: 14 amino acids. The V gene's germline CDR1 is SGHRS and CDR2 YFSETQ. Trimming at V came to 0 bases and at J to 7 bases, leaving 6 bases not matched to a gene. CDR3 in amino acids: CASSLGQGAYEQYF. In DNA, the CDR3 is TGCGCCAGCAGCTTGGGGCAGGGGGCTTATGAGCAGTACTTC.

The genes are TRBV20-1 and TRBJ1-2, with D hard to call. This CDR3 has 11 residues. The V end lost 4 bases, the J end lost 4 bases, and 7 bases lay between the germline ends. The germline gives CDR1 DFQATT, CDR2 SNEGSKA (reference sequence). CDR3 in DNA: TGCAGTGCTACCAGGCTCTATGGCTACACCTTC. Encoded protein: CSATRLYGYTF.

This rearrangement joins TRBV3-1 (or the pseudogene TRBV3-2) to TRBJ1-4; TRBD1 matches 9 bases. The germline gives CDR1 LGHDT, CDR2 YNNKEL (reference sequence). Trimming removed 3 bases from V and 8 bases from J; junction bases left unmatched: 10. This CDR3 has 16 residues. CDR3 amino acids: CASSQKTGTGREKLFF. The CDR3 DNA is TGTGCCAGCAGCCAGAAAACCGGGACAGGGAGGGAAAAACTGTTTTTT.

This chain connects TRBV6-2 or TRBV6-3 to TRBJ2-7, with TRBD1 matching over 8 bases. V trimming: 4 bases; J trimming: 2 bases; junction bases outside the gene matches: 25. Germline V gives CDR1 MNHEY, CDR2 SVGEGT. This CDR3 contains 21 residues. In DNA form, the CDR3 reads TGTGCCAGCAGTTCTCGCAAGAAGGGACAGGAGAGGGGGTGGGGAACCTACGAGCAGTACTTC. It is translated as CASSSRKKGQERGWGTYEQYF.

This clone was seen just once. The J gene is TRBJ1-1, the V gene TRBV6-6; D may be TRBD1 (5 bases). V lost 8 bases to trimming and J lost 1 base, with 14 bases between them. There are 14 residues in the CDR3. Germline V gene lookup returns CDR1 MNHNY and CDR2 SVGAGI (reference sequence). Here the CDR3 reads CASWVGRANTEAFF. In DNA, the CDR3 is TGTGCCAGCTGGGTTGGCAGGGCGAACACTGAAGCTTTCTTT.

The J gene is TRBJ2-7, the V gene TRBV6-1, with 9 bases matching TRBD1. The CDR3 spans 15 residues. The V segment lost 2 bases and the J segment 5 bases; nucleotides outside the gene matches: 7. Germline V gene lookup returns CDR1 MNHNS and CDR2 SASEGT. The CDR3, as DNA: TGTGCCAGCAGTGAACGAACAGGGGGCAGGGACGAGCAGTACTTC. It yields the protein CASSERTGGRDEQYF.

The chain links TRBV7-8 to TRBJ1-2, with 9 bases lining up with TRBD1. This CDR3 region has 16 residues. J lost 0 bases, V lost 5 bases, and 7 bases had no gene match. Germline CDR1 reads SGHVS; CDR2 reads FQNEAQ. CDR3 nucleotide sequence: TGTGCCAGCAGCGCTCCGGGACAGGGAGCTAACTATGGCTACACCTTC. It translates to CASSAPGQGANYGYTF.

This clone was counted once. This chain connects TRBV18 to TRBJ2-7, with 7 bases matching TRBD2. This CDR3 is 12 amino acids long. The germline V gene has CDR1 KGHSH and CDR2 LQKENI. The V gene end was trimmed by 5 bases and the J gene end by 9 bases; junction bases not matched to a gene: 7. In DNA form, the CDR3 reads TGTGCCAGCTCATCTGGACTAGACCGGCAGTACTTC. Amino acids: CASSSGLDRQYF.

This chain connects TRBV6-5 to TRBJ1-1; D is perhaps TRBD1 (6 bases). The CDR3 is 16 residues long. The germline V gene has CDR1 MNHEY and CDR2 SVGAGI. Trimming took off 4 bases at V and 1 base at J, with 16 bases between the two ends. This CDR3 is CASSSPRQAENTEAFF. DNA for the CDR3: TGTGCCAGCAGTTCCCCCAGACAGGCCGAGAACACTGAAGCTTTCTTT.

The chain recombines TRBV4-1 with TRBJ2-1; 10 nucleotides match TRBD2. Germline V lookup: CDR1 MGHRA, CDR2 YSYEKL. CDR3 length equals 17 residues. V lost 2 bases to trimming and J lost 8 bases; unmatched junction nucleotides: 12. CDR3 nucleotide sequence: TGCGCCAGCAGCCAATCTGGGGGACTAGCGTTTTGGGATGAGCAGTTCTTC. Translation: CASSQSGGLAFWDEQFF.

The genes are TRBV19 and TRBJ2-3, with 12 bases fitting TRBD2. The germline V gene has CDR1 LNHDA and CDR2 SQIVND (reference sequence). V was clipped by 4 bases and J by 6 bases; unmatched bases: 5. The CDR3 is 15 amino acids. The CDR3 DNA is TGTGCCAGTAGTACGGGACTAGCGGGCAAGGATACGCAGTATTTT. The encoded protein is CASSTGLAGKDTQYF. Together with reference TRBV19 and TRBJ2-3, the CDR3 gives the full variable domain: DGGITQSPKYLFRKEGQNVTLSCEQNLNHDAMYWYRQDPGQGLRLIYYSQIVNDFQKGDIAEGYSVSREKKESFPLTVTSAQKNPTAFYLCASSTGLAGKDTQYFGPGTRLTVL.